The 4 T cell receptor beta chains below were found in one sample sequenced in a study of neurological immune-mediated disorders. Each CDR3 protein gets one entry after TCRdb re-called the 5' RACE reads with MiXCR. The table lists tens of thousands of distinct CDR3 sequences, 5% to 6% of them singletons. Material for sequencing was PBMCs. The receptor set was obtained from a woman aged 30 to 39 with multiple sclerosis.

This clonotype was picked up many times. The rearrangement joins TRBV7-2 to TRBJ2-7; TRBD2 agrees at 7 bases. The germline V gene has CDR1 SGHTA and CDR2 FQGNSA. Germline trimming cut 5 bases from V and 2 bases from J; bases unmatched to any gene: 9. This CDR3 spans 15 amino acids. In nucleotides, the CDR3 is TGTGCCAGCAGCCCCTGGCAGCGGGGTCCCTACGAGCAGTACTTC. It yields the protein CASSPWQRGPYEQYF. Filled out from reference TRBV7-2 and TRBJ2-7, the complete variable domain reads GAGVSQSPSNKVTEKGKDVELRCDPISGHTALYWYRQSLGQGLEFLIYFQGNSAPDKSGLPSDRFSAERTGGSVSTLTIQRTQQEDSAVYLCASSPWQRGPYEQYFGPGTRLTVT.

This clonotype came up many times. The chain joins TRBV5-1 to TRBJ2-3; TRBD2 matches at 8 bases. Germline loops: CDR1 SGHRS, CDR2 YFSETQ. Trimming took 4 bases from V and 0 from J; bases not matched to a gene: 4. The CDR3 totals 15 residues. CDR3 nucleotide sequence: TGCGCCAGCAGCCCTGTAGCGGGGAGCACAGATACGCAGTATTTT. Its protein is CASSPVAGSTDTQYF.

This clonotype was observed many times. This chain links TRBV7-8 with TRBJ1-5; 11 positions match TRBD1. CDR1 and CDR2 from the germline V gene are SGHVS and FQNEAQ. V dropped 4 bases and J dropped 5; count of bases not matched to a gene: 7. The CDR3 spans 16 residues. Here the CDR3 reads CASSSDRGRIDQPQHF. CDR3 nucleotides: TGTGCCAGCAGCTCGGACAGGGGGCGTATCGATCAGCCCCAGCATTTT.

This clonotype was counted ten times or more. V and J are TRBV5-1 and TRBJ2-5, with unresolved D. Trimming removed 4 bases from V and 4 bases from J, with 11 bases in between. The germline V gene encodes CDR1 SGHRS and CDR2 YFSETQ. The CDR3 totals 13 residues. As DNA, the CDR3 is TGCGCCAGCAGCCACGGCACAGCAGAGACCCAGTACTTC. Protein sequence: CASSHGTAETQYF.